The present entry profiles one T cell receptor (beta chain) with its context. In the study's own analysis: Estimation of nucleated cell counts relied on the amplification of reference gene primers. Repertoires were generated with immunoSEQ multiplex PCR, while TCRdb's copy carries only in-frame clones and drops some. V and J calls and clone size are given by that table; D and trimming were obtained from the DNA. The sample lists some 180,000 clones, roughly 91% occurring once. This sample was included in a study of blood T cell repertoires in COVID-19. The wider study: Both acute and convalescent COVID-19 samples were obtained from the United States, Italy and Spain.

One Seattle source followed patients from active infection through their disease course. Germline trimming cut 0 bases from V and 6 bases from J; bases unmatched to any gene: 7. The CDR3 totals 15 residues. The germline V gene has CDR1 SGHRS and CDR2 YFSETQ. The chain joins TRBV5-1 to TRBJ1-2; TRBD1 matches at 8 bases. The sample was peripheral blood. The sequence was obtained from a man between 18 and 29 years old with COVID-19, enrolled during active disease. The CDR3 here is CASSLASGGRDGYTF. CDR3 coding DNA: TGCGCCAGCAGCTTGGCTTCAGGGGGCAGGGATGGCTACACCTTC.